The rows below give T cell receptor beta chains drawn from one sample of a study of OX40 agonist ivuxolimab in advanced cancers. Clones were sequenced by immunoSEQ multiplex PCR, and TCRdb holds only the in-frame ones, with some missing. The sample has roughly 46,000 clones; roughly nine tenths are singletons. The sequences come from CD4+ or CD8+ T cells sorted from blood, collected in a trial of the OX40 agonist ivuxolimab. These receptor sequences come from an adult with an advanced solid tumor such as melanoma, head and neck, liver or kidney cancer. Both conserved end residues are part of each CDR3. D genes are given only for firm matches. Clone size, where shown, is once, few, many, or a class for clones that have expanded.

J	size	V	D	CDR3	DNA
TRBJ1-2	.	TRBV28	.	CASTTPGDGYGYTF	TGTGCCAGCACCACACCCGGGGACGGCTATGGCTACACCTTC
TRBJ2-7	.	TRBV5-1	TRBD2	CASSLRGAYEQYF	TGCGCCAGCAGCTTACGGGGGGCCTACGAGCAGTACTTC
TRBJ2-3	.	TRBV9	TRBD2	CASSVEASGSLADTQYF	TGTGCCAGCAGCGTAGAGGCTAGCGGGAGCTTAGCAGATACGCAGTATTTT
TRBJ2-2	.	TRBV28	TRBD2	CAISGIGHSNTGELFF	TGTGCCATCAGCGGGATTGGACACTCGAACACCGGGGAGCTGTTTTTT
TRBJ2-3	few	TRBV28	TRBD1	CASTAGTGGTDTQYF	TGTGCCAGCACGGCGGGGACAGGGGGCACAGATACGCAGTATTTT
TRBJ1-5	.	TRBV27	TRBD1	CASSLGQGINQPQHF	TGTGCCAGCAGTCTCGGACAGGGTATCAACCAGCCCCAGCATTTT
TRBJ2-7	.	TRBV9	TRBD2	CASSVGVSGSYEQYF	TGTGCCAGCAGCGTAGGGGTTAGCGGGAGCTACGAGCAGTACTTC
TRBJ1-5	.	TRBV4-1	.	CASSQEPPDSFNQPQHF	TGCGCCAGCAGCCAAGAACCCCCGGACAGCTTCAATCAGCCCCAGCATTTT
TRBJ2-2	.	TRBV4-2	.	CASSQVVTGELFF	TGTGCCAGCAGCCAAGTGGTCACCGGGGAGCTGTTTTTT
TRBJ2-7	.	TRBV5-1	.	CASSLLGGLTEQYF	TGCGCCAGCAGCTTGTTGGGGGGCTTGACCGAGCAGTACTTC
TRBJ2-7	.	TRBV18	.	CASSPDFPSYEQYF	TGTGCCAGCTCACCCGACTTCCCTTCCTACGAGCAGTACTTC
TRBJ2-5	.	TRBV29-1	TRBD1	CSVEDRRHPHETQYF	TGCAGCGTTGAGGACAGGAGACACCCCCACGAGACCCAGTACTTC
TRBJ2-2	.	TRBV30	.	CAWSVWDTGELFF	TGTGCCTGGAGTGTATGGGACACCGGGGAGCTGTTTTTT
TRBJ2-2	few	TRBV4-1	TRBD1	CASTGTATGELFF	TGCGCCAGCACCGGGACAGCCACCGGGGAGCTGTTTTTT
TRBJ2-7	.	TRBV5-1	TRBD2	CASSKGQNYGTSGSYEQYF	TGCGCCAGCAGCAAGGGACAGAACTATGGGACTAGCGGCTCCTACGAGCAGTACTTC
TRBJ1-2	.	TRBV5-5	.	CASSFREGNYGYTF	TGTGCCAGCAGCTTTCGAGAGGGGAACTATGGCTACACCTTC
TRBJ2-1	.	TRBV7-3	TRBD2	CASSFSTSGYNEQFF	TGTGCCAGCAGCTTTTCGACTAGCGGATACAATGAGCAGTTCTTC
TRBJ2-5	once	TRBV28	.	CASSLYGGGLGETQYF	TGTGCCAGCAGTTTATACGGAGGGGGGTTGGGAGAGACCCAGTACTTC
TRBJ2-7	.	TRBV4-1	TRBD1	CASSPSPGTGSRASYEQYF	TGCGCCAGCAGCCCTTCGCCAGGGACAGGGTCAAGGGCCTCCTACGAGCAGTACTTC
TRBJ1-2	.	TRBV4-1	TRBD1	CASSQMGDRGFGYTF	TGCGCCAGCAGCCAAATGGGGGACAGGGGCTTTGGCTACACCTTC
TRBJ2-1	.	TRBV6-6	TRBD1	CASTRQGGYNEQFF	TGTGCCAGCACCCGACAGGGGGGTTACAATGAGCAGTTCTTC
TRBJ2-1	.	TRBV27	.	CASSSHFTQNEQFF	TGTGCCAGCAGCTCTCACTTCACCCAAAATGAGCAGTTCTTC
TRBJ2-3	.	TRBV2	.	CASSDLQGYTDTQYF	TGTGCCAGCAGCGACCTACAGGGATACACAGATACGCAGTATTTT
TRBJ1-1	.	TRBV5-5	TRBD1	CASSLMGTGPSEAFF	TGTGCCAGCAGCTTGATGGGGACAGGACCTTCAGAAGCTTTCTTT
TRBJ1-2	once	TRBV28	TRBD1	CASSGTREGARGYTF	TGTGCCAGCAGTGGAACCCGAGAGGGGGCCCGGGGCTACACCTTC
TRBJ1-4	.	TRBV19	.	CASSMAGGNEKLFF	TGTGCCAGTAGTATGGCCGGGGGTAATGAAAAACTGTTTTTT
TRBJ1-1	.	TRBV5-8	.	CAGPPFRGQDEAFF	TGTGCCGGCCCCCCGTTTCGGGGGCAGGATGAAGCTTTCTTT
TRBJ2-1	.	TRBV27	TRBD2	CASSLGAGPYNEQFF	TGTGCCAGCAGTTTAGGAGCGGGGCCCTACAATGAGCAGTTCTTC
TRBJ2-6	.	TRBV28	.	CASSLFLSGANVLTF	TGTGCCAGCAGTTTGTTCCTCTCTGGGGCCAACGTCCTGACTTTC
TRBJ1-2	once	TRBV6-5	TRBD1	CASSAQGDYGYTF	TGTGCCAGCAGCGCACAGGGGGACTATGGCTACACCTTC
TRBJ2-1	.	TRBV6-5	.	CASSYIEGPYNEQFF	TGTGCCAGCAGTTACATAGAGGGGCCCTACAATGAGCAGTTCTTC
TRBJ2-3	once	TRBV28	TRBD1	CASSFRTGPFTDTQYF	TGTGCCAGCAGTTTTAGGACAGGGCCTTTCACAGATACGCAGTATTTT
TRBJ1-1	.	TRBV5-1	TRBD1	CASSMNRDRNTEAFF	TGCGCCAGCAGCATGAACCGGGACAGAAACACTGAAGCTTTCTTT
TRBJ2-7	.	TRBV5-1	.	CASSVTGFYDEQYF	TGCGCCAGCAGCGTAACAGGGTTTTACGACGAGCAGTACTTC
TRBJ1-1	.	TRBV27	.	CASSLLYSSTEAFF	TGTGCCAGCAGTTTATTGTACAGTAGCACTGAAGCTTTCTTT
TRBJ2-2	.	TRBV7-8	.	CASSSSDGTTGELFF	TGTGCCAGCAGCTCATCCGACGGCACTACCGGGGAGCTGTTTTTT
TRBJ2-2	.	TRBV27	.	CASSGTNTGELFF	TGTGCCAGCAGTGGGACAAACACCGGGGAGCTGTTTTTT
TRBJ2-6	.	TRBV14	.	CASSQVAQDYSGANVLTF	TGTGCCAGCAGCCAAGTGGCACAGGATTACTCTGGGGCCAACGTCCTGACTTTC
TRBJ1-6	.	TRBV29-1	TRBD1	CSATTGGHSPLHF	TGCAGCGCAACGACAGGGGGACATTCACCCCTCCACTTT
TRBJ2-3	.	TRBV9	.	CASSSGYSSTDTQYF	TGTGCCAGCAGCTCAGGGTACAGTAGCACAGATACGCAGTATTTT
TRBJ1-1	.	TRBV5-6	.	CASSFEGDTEAFF	TGTGCCAGCAGCTTTGAAGGGGACACTGAAGCTTTCTTT
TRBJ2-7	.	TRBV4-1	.	CASSQVGGYEQYF	TGCGCCAGCAGCCAAGTAGGGGGATACGAGCAGTACTTC
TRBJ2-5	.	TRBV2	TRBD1	CASSDRTGVRGQETQYF	TGTGCCAGCAGTGATCGGACAGGGGTTCGCGGCCAAGAGACCCAGTACTTC
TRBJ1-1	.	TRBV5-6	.	CASSPRWEVTEAFF	TGTGCCAGCAGCCCCCGCTGGGAGGTTACTGAAGCTTTCTTT
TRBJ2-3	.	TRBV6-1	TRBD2	CASSPTSGGPDTQYF	TGTGCCAGCAGTCCGACTAGCGGGGGGCCTGATACGCAGTATTTT
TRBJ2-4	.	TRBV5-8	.	CASSLIGNIQYF	TGTGCCAGCAGCTTGATCGGGAACATTCAGTACTTC
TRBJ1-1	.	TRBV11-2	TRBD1	CASSVLTGPGNTEAFF	TGTGCCAGCAGCGTCCTGACAGGGCCGGGGAACACTGAAGCTTTCTTT
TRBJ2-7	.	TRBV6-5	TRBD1	CASSYNRGNEQYF	TGTGCCAGCAGTTACAACAGGGGCAACGAGCAGTACTTC
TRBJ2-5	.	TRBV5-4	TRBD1	CATESGGEETQYF	TGTGCCACTGAGTCAGGGGGTGAAGAGACCCAGTACTTC
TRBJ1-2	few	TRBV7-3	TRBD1	CASSLSGGRGHNYGYTF	TGTGCCAGCAGCTTATCTGGGGGCAGGGGGCACAACTATGGCTACACCTTC
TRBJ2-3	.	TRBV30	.	CAWSWLREVIDTQYF	TGTGCCTGGAGCTGGTTAAGGGAGGTCATAGATACGCAGTATTTT
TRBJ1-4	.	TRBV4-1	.	CASSHPAEWFDEKLFF	TGCGCCAGCAGCCACCCGGCAGAGTGGTTTGATGAAAAACTGTTTTTT
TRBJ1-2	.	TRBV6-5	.	CASSSKLENYGYTF	TGTGCCAGCAGTTCCAAACTAGAGAACTATGGCTACACCTTC
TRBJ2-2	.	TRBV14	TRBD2	CASSQVAGWELFF	TGTGCCAGCAGCCAAGTAGCGGGATGGGAGCTGTTTTTT